What follows are 9 T cell receptor beta chains derived from one specimen sequenced in a study of PD-1 blockade in classical Hodgkin lymphoma. The time point is: cycle 4 day 1 (C4D1), after around six weeks of nivolumab. Every patient relapsed after autologous stem cell transplantation, and brentuximab vedotin exposure varied. Profiling relied on immunoSEQ multiplex PCR, and the TCRdb table lists in-frame clones only, not all of them. The sample consists of roughly 48,000 clones, around nine tenths of them appearing once. The sample was peripheral blood mononuclear cells (PBMCs), taken before the fourth cycle of nivolumab. The receptors here all came from a human donor with classical Hodgkin lymphoma.

The chain uses TRBV4-3 and TRBJ2-3, with D possibly being TRBD1 or TRBD2 (5 bases each). The V gene's germline CDR1 is LGHNA and CDR2 YSLEER. Deletions cut 1 base from V and 6 bases from J, with 8 bases between. CDR3 length: 13 residues. CDR3 residues: CASSQGGGDTQYF. CDR3 coding DNA: TGCGCCAGCAGCCAAGGGGGCGGGGATACGCAGTATTTT.

The J gene is TRBJ2-7, the V gene TRBV2; TRBD2 is a possible D gene (6 bases). The ends were cut back, 7 bases at V and 3 bases at J, with 22 bases in the middle. Germline CDR1 is SNHLY and CDR2 is FYNNEI. The CDR3 is 16 amino acids. The CDR3 spells CASIERFAEGGYEQYF. CDR3 nucleotide sequence: TGTGCCAGCATCGAACGTTTCGCGGAGGGAGGCTACGAGCAGTACTTC.

The V and J genes are TRBV4-2 and TRBJ2-1, with TRBD2 matching over 11 bases. Germline assignment: CDR1 LGHNA and CDR2 YNFKEQ. This CDR3 comprises 15 residues. V was clipped by 4 bases and J by 3 bases; unmatched bases: 2. The chain's CDR3 is CASSLSGGDYNEQFF. CDR3 bases: TGTGCCAGCAGCCTTAGCGGGGGGGACTACAATGAGCAGTTCTTC.

V is TRBV7-9 and J is TRBJ2-1, with D perhaps matching TRBD1 or TRBD2 (5 bases each). V lost 4 bases to trimming and J lost 0 bases, with 13 bases between them. Germline lookup yields CDR1 SEHNR and CDR2 FQNEAQ (reference sequence). The CDR3 loop spans 16 amino acids. For the CDR3, the DNA is TGTGCCAGCAGCTCCCGGGACGGGGTCTCCTACAATGAGCAGTTCTTC. Its translation is CASSSRDGVSYNEQFF. Full variable domain (rest looked up from reference TRBV7-9 and TRBJ2-1): DTGVSQNPRHKITKRGQNVTFRCDPISEHNRLYWYRQTLGQGPEFLTYFQNEAQLEKSRLLSDRFSAERPKGSFSTLEIQRTEQGDSAMYLCASSSRDGVSYNEQFFGPGTRLTVL.

This chain uses TRBV6-6 with TRBJ1-3; D unresolved. The V gene lost 8 bases and the J gene lost 0 bases, with 14 bases spanning the gap. The CDR3 totals 15 residues. Germline CDR1 reads MNHNY; CDR2 reads SVGAGI (reference sequence). The CDR3 region has the DNA TGTGCCAGCCGAACGCCAGGAACCTCTGGAAACACCATATATTTT. Its protein product is CASRTPGTSGNTIYF.

CDR3 region: CASSLPRRQGSPYEQYF. CDR3 bases: TGTGCCAGCAGCTTACCCCGTCGACAGGGATCGCCCTACGAGCAGTACTTC. This chain uses TRBV7-9 with TRBJ2-7; 7 positions agree with TRBD1. CDR1 and CDR2 from the germline V gene are SEHNR and FQNEAQ (reference sequence). The CDR3 loop spans 17 amino acids. With 2 bases clipped from V and 2 bases from J, the junction kept 12 bases outside the gene matches.

To note about this clone: Other DNA sequences in the same sample also yield this CDR3. The rearrangement uses TRBV19 and TRBJ2-3; TRBD1 agrees at 7 bases. V shed 1 base and J 1 base; nucleotides not matched to a gene: 5. This CDR3 region has 16 residues. Germline loops: CDR1 LNHDA, CDR2 SQIVND (reference sequence). The CDR3 protein is CASSIGTGEGTDTQYF. CDR3 sequence (DNA): TGTGCCAGTAGTATAGGAACAGGGGAAGGCACAGATACGCAGTATTTT.

The V call is TRBV9, the J call TRBJ2-7; D might be TRBD1 (5 bases). The V gene's germline CDR1 is SGDLS and CDR2 YYNGEE. CDR3 size: 14 residues. Trimming cost V 0 bases and J 1 base, with 8 bases left between them. The CDR3 sequence: CASSVEPGSYEQYF. The DNA for the CDR3 is TGTGCCAGCAGCGTAGAGCCAGGGTCCTACGAGCAGTACTTC.

The rearrangement links TRBV16 to TRBJ1-4, with D possibly being TRBD1 (5 bases). This CDR3 region has 13 residues. CDR1 KGHSY and CDR2 FQNENV come from the germline V gene. V was shortened by 2 bases and J by 7 bases, with 8 bases between the two germline ends. DNA of the CDR3: TGTGCCAGCAGCCAAGGCCAGGGTGAAAAACTGTTTTTT. Protein: CASSQGQGEKLFF.